Listed here are 19 T cell receptor beta chains from one sample, sequenced in a study of T cell repertoires in cytomegalovirus infection. The antigens of these receptors remain unknown. In TCRdb, the reads were re-called with MiXCR into one record per CDR3 protein. The table includes fewer than 900,000 distinct CDR3 sequences, 25% to 30% detected once. The sample consisted of cultured CD8+ T cells from PBMCs, taken from culture after CMV antigen stimulation. The source of these receptors is a human donor in good health (CMV status not recorded). Some clones in this sample may be carry-over from other donors' samples.

The V gene is TRBV12-5, the J gene TRBJ1-2; a weak D match, TRBD1 (6 bases). Germline V gene data show CDR1 as LGHNT and CDR2 as FRNRAP. The CDR3 extends over 13 amino acids. V was trimmed by 1 base and J by 8 bases, leaving 11 bases between them. CDR3 region: CASGLAEGGGYTF. CDR3 sequence (DNA): TGTGCTAGTGGTTTGGCAGAGGGGGGCGGCTACACCTTC.

The sample holds a few counts of this clonotype. The V gene is TRBV7-9, the J gene TRBJ1-2; tentative D call: TRBD1 (5 bases). The V and J ends lost 1 base and 6 bases respectively, with 12 bases between them. Germline CDR1 SEHNR, CDR2 FQNEAQ (reference sequence). This CDR3 spans 14 amino acids. The CDR3: CASSLGASRDGYTF. For the CDR3, the DNA is TGTGCCAGCAGCTTAGGGGCGAGCAGGGATGGCTACACCTTC.

As for this clonotype: Mismatch with germline at one junction end may stem from a read error. The rearrangement joins TRBV28 to TRBJ2-1; possibly TRBD1 for D (5 bases). Germline-derived CDR1 and CDR2 are MDHEN and SYDVKM. This CDR3 comprises 15 residues. CDR3 amino acids: CTSSSPGKRGYEQFF. For the CDR3, the DNA is TGTACCAGCAGTTCCCCAGGGAAACGAGGCTATGAGCAGTTCTTC.

The V call is TRBV11-2, the J call TRBJ2-4; D is ambiguous. This CDR3 contains 14 residues. The V end lost 2 bases, the J end lost 8 bases, and 13 bases lay between the germline ends. From germline, CDR1 is SGHAT and CDR2 FQNNGV. CDR3 region: CASSLRPLEDIQYF. CDR3 coding DNA: TGTGCCAGCAGCTTAAGACCGTTAGAGGACATTCAGTACTTC.

The rearrangement joins TRBV12-3 or TRBV12-4 to TRBJ1-2; D is uncertain. The CDR3 covers 13 residues. Deletions cut 3 bases from V and 9 bases from J, with 14 bases between. CDR3 region: CASSFLVGDSYTF. Here the CDR3 DNA reads TGTGCCAGCAGTTTTCTGGTCGGGGATAGCTACACCTTC.

The chain joins TRBV7-2 to TRBJ2-2; 9 nucleotides line up with TRBD2. The V gene end was trimmed by 1 base and the J gene end by 4 bases; junction bases not matched to a gene: 7. Per germline, CDR1 SGHTA and CDR2 FQGNSA. The CDR3 sequence is 17 residues long. This CDR3 is CASSLESRGGVTGELFF. The DNA for the CDR3 is TGTGCCAGCAGCTTAGAGTCGCGGGGGGGCGTCACCGGGGAGCTGTTTTTT.

This clonotype was detected ten times or more. J is TRBJ2-1 and V is TRBV7-8; the match to TRBD2 covers 7 bases. The CDR3 is 17 residues long. V dropped 2 bases and J dropped 4; count of bases not matched to a gene: 11. Germline V lookup: CDR1 SGHVS, CDR2 FQNEAQ. This chain's CDR3 is CASSLLPAAGSYNEQFF. CDR3 coding DNA: TGTGCCAGCAGCTTATTACCGGCAGCGGGGTCGTACAATGAGCAGTTCTTC.

This clonotype was counted only a few times. This chain links TRBV7-2 with TRBJ2-3; 13 nucleotides match TRBD2. The CDR3 contains 18 residues. With V trimmed by 1 base and J by 5 bases, 9 bases remained unmatched. Germline-derived CDR1 and CDR2 are SGHTA and FQGNSA. In nucleotides, the CDR3 is TGTGCCAGCAGCTTAGGAGCTGGGGGACTAGCGGGGATAGATACGCAGTATTTT. It translates to CASSLGAGGLAGIDTQYF.

The chain links TRBV12-3 or TRBV12-4 to TRBJ2-2, with D tentatively TRBD2 (5 bases). The CDR3 runs to 14 residues. Trimming left V 7 bases short and J 4 bases short, with 13 bases between. The CDR3 here is CASKWVGATGELFF. DNA of the CDR3: TGTGCCAGCAAATGGGTGGGAGCCACCGGGGAGCTGTTTTTT.

Concerning this clonotype itself: Germline and junction disagree at one end, which may indicate a read error. The CDR3 DNA reads TGTGCCAGTAGTACCCGGTCGGAGAGAGCCAAAAACATCCAGTACTTC. Its protein is CASSTRSERAKNIQYF. The chain recombines TRBV19 with TRBJ2-4; D is uncertain. The length of the CDR3 is 16 residues. The V gene's germline CDR1 is LNHDA and CDR2 SQIVND (reference sequence).

This clonotype has a count of ten or more. The chain uses TRBV4-2 and TRBJ1-2; TRBD1 aligns across 7 bases. Germline V gives CDR1 LGHNA, CDR2 YNFKEQ. V shed 0 bases, J shed 4 bases, and the junction held 14 bases outside the gene matches. The CDR3 runs 18 residues. The CDR3: CASSQDLDRETFPYGYTF. The CDR3, as DNA: TGTGCCAGCAGCCAAGATCTTGACAGGGAAACTTTTCCCTATGGCTACACCTTC.

The V gene is TRBV2, the J gene TRBJ2-3; 13 bases align to TRBD2. With V trimmed by 7 bases and J by 0 bases, 7 bases remained unmatched. Germline CDR1 reads SNHLY; CDR2 reads FYNNEI. The CDR3 spans 17 residues. Here the CDR3 DNA reads TGTGCCAGCATCCGACTAGCGGGGGGATCTAGCACAGATACGCAGTATTTT. It yields the protein CASIRLAGGSSTDTQYF.

V is TRBV9 and J is TRBJ2-1; 11 bases map to TRBD2. CDR3 length: 17 residues. The J segment lost 4 bases and the V segment lost 1 base, leaving 7 bases of the junction unmatched. Germline assignment: CDR1 SGDLS and CDR2 YYNGEE. The CDR3 region has the DNA TGTGCCAGCAGCGTACCAGTAGCGGGGGGGCAGTACAATGAGCAGTTCTTC. Protein sequence: CASSVPVAGGQYNEQFF.

This clonotype was counted a few times. The V gene is TRBV20-1, the J gene TRBJ2-3, with D perhaps TRBD1 or TRBD2 (6 bases each). The CDR3 is 16 residues long. Germline-derived CDR1 and CDR2 are DFQATT and SNEGSKA (reference sequence). Trimming took off 0 bases at V and 3 bases at J, with 16 bases between the two ends. The CDR3 DNA reads TGCAGTGCTAGAGATTTGGGGGGCCTGCTTACAGATACGCAGTATTTT. This encodes CSARDLGGLLTDTQYF.

CDR3 in amino acids: CASSYGDGRYGYTF. The CDR3 DNA reads as TGTGCCAGCAGTTACGGGGACGGACGGTATGGCTACACCTTC. The V and J genes are TRBV6-5 and TRBJ1-2; possibly TRBD1 for D (5 bases). The V end lost 2 bases, the J end lost 5 bases, and 12 bases lay between the germline ends. Germline V CDR1 and CDR2: MNHEY, SVGAGI. This CDR3 is built from 14 residues.

The V and J genes are TRBV19 and TRBJ2-2; D gene ambiguous. V dropped 7 bases and J dropped 8 bases, with 8 bases sitting between them. This CDR3 spans 11 amino acids. From germline, CDR1 is LNHDA and CDR2 SQIVND (reference sequence). The CDR3 region has the DNA TGTGCCAGTACCGAAGGGGGGGAGCTGTTTTTT. Protein product: CASTEGGELFF. The entire variable domain, with the rest obtained from reference TRBV19 and TRBJ2-2, is as follows: DGGITQSPKYLFRKEGQNVTLSCEQNLNHDAMYWYRQDPGQGLRLIYYSQIVNDFQKGDIAEGYSVSREKKESFPLTVTSAQKNPTAFYLCASTEGGELFFGEGSRLTVL.

With regard to this clonotype: One end of the junction is discordant with germline, which a read error may explain. The gene calls are TRBV4-1 and TRBJ1-1, with D unclear. This CDR3 contains 14 residues. Germline CDR1 and CDR2: MGHRA and YSYEKL. The CDR3 sequence is CAGSQGVRDTEAFF. CDR3 sequence (DNA): TGCGCCGGCAGCCAAGGAGTAAGGGACACTGAAGCTTTCTTT.

The rearrangement links TRBV7-9 to TRBJ1-1; TRBD1 is a possible D gene (5 bases). The CDR3 length is 15 residues. Germline loops: CDR1 SEHNR, CDR2 FQNEAQ (reference sequence). V gave up 5 bases and J gave up 1 base, with 14 bases separating them. The CDR3 bases are TGTGCCAGCAGCCCTTATGGGGGAGAGAACACTGAAGCTTTCTTT. This codes for CASSPYGGENTEAFF.

This clonotype came up a few times. Written as DNA, the CDR3 is TGTGCCACCAGCAGAGATTTTGGGGGTATAAAGGACACTGAAGCTTTCTTT. Translating gives CATSRDFGGIKDTEAFF. V gene TRBV15 combines with J gene TRBJ1-1; tentative D call: TRBD1 (5 bases). Looked up from germline, CDR1 is LNHNV and CDR2 is YYDKDF (reference sequence). There are 17 residues in the CDR3. V was trimmed by 0 bases and J by 3 bases, leaving 17 bases between them.